The next 25 T cell receptor beta chains were all read from a single sample in a study of shared clonotypes between healthy human individuals. Here immunoSEQ multiplex PCR was the method, and the copy in TCRdb shows in-frame clones only, minus some. In the table there are some 1 million clones, about 75% of which are singletons. The sequenced material came from memory CD4+ T cells sorted from blood. Indicated subset: CD45RA-negative fraction. The receptors were gathered from a young man in good health.

The rearrangement links TRBV5-8 to TRBJ2-7, with 10 bases identical to TRBD1. The CDR3 is 16 residues long. Trimming removed 0 bases from V and 5 bases from J; junction bases left unmatched: 8. Germline CDR1 reads SGHTS; CDR2 reads YDEGEE. CDR3 nucleotides: TGTGCCAGCAGCTTGGGTCTGACAGGGGGCTGGGACGAGCAGTACTTC. It yields the protein CASSLGLTGGWDEQYF.

This chain links TRBV7-2 with TRBJ2-1; TRBD1 matches 9 bases. Looked up from germline, CDR1 is SGHTA and CDR2 is FQGNSA. This CDR3 is 15 amino acids long. Trimming removed 4 bases from V and 7 bases from J; junction bases left unmatched: 8. CDR3 in amino acids: CASSSDRGKVNEQFF. For the CDR3, the DNA is TGTGCCAGCAGCTCCGACAGGGGGAAGGTGAATGAGCAGTTCTTC.

This chain joins TRBV9 and TRBJ2-3; D not resolved. This CDR3 is 15 amino acids long. V lost 1 base and J 0 bases, leaving 9 bases between the germline ends. CDR1 is SGDLS and CDR2 is YYNGEE in the germline V gene. CDR3 amino acids: CASSVLDESTDTQYF. The CDR3 coding sequence is TGTGCCAGCAGCGTACTAGATGAGAGCACAGATACGCAGTATTTT.

The chain is built from TRBV21-1 and TRBJ1-1; the table's D call of TRBD1 was not tested on the DNA. TRBV21-1 is a pseudogene. This CDR3 has 16 amino acids. The CDR3 DNA is TGTGCCAGCAGCAAAGTGTTGGGACAGGGGACGGGTGAAGCTTTCTTT. Amino acids: CASSKVLGQGTGEAFF.

The rearrangement uses TRBV30 and TRBJ1-6; TRBD1 matches at 10 bases. CDR3 length: 18 amino acids. CDR1 and CDR2 from the germline V gene are GTSNPN and SVGIG (reference sequence). J gave up 6 bases and V 1 base, and 12 bases lay outside the gene matches. The CDR3 sequence: CAWSAGTGVYGPNSPLHF. CDR3 sequence (DNA): TGTGCCTGGAGTGCCGGGACAGGGGTCTATGGGCCTAATTCACCCCTCCACTTT. Drawing the rest from reference TRBV30 and TRBJ1-6, the complete variable domain is SQTIHQWPATLVQPVGSPLSLECTVEGTSNPNLYWYRQAAGRGLQLLFYSVGIGQISSEVPQNLSASRPQDRQFILSSKKLLLSDSGFYLCAWSAGTGVYGPNSPLHFGNGTRLTVT.

The chain has TRBV7-9 and TRBJ2-7, with D possibly called TRBD1 or TRBD2 (6 bases each). V gave up 2 bases and J gave up 3 bases, with 20 bases separating them. The germline gives CDR1 SEHNR, CDR2 FQNEAQ (reference sequence). This CDR3 has 17 residues. This CDR3 is CASSLSPVTGGIYEQYF. The CDR3 DNA sequence: TGTGCCAGCAGCTTATCTCCTGTGACAGGCGGGATCTACGAGCAGTACTTC. Complete variable domain (other parts from reference TRBV7-9 and TRBJ2-7): DTGVSQNPRHKITKRGQNVTFRCDPISEHNRLYWYRQTLGQGPEFLTYFQNEAQLEKSRLLSDRFSAERPKGSFSTLEIQRTEQGDSAMYLCASSLSPVTGGIYEQYFGPGTRLTVT.

The chain couples TRBV7-9 to TRBJ2-3, with D unresolved. The V gene lost 4 bases and the J gene lost 3 bases, with 8 bases spanning the gap. This CDR3 spans 13 amino acids. Looked up from germline, CDR1 is SEHNR and CDR2 is FQNEAQ (reference sequence). For the CDR3, the DNA is TGTGCCAGCAGCTGGAGTGGGACAGATACGCAGTATTTT. It translates to CASSWSGTDTQYF.

The rearrangement links TRBV6-1 to TRBJ2-3; 13 bases fit TRBD2. The CDR3 contains 18 residues. Germline-derived CDR1 and CDR2 are MNHNS and SASEGT. With V trimmed by 3 bases and J by 6 bases, 12 bases remained unmatched. CDR3 loop: CASSDYLGLAGVVDTQYF. The DNA of the CDR3 is TGTGCCAGCAGTGACTACCTCGGACTAGCGGGAGTGGTCGATACGCAGTATTTT.

The chain couples TRBV2 to TRBJ2-7; D remains ambiguous. V lost 1 base and J lost 7, with 11 bases in between. This CDR3 is built from 13 residues. Germline CDR1 reads SNHLY; CDR2 reads FYNNEI. Here the CDR3 DNA reads TGTGCCAGCAGTGAAGAGGCGTTCAGGGAGCAGTACTTC. It translates to CASSEEAFREQYF.

This clone has a handful of counts. This specimen includes other DNA sequences encoding the same CDR3. The chain employs TRBV5-6 and TRBJ1-4; no clear D gene. Germline CDR1 SGHDT, CDR2 YYEEEE. V lost 0 bases and J lost 7, with 10 bases in between. CDR3 length equals 14 residues. The CDR3 is CASSLGGRPEKLFF. In DNA, the CDR3 is TGTGCCAGCAGCTTGGGGGGAAGGCCTGAAAAACTGTTTTTT.

The chain uses TRBV28 and TRBJ1-1; 8 bases fit TRBD1. Per germline, CDR1 MDHEN and CDR2 SYDVKM. The CDR3 extends over 16 amino acids. With V trimmed by 3 bases and J by 1 base, 7 bases remained unmatched. This CDR3 reads CASSLPLGTGNTEAFF. Here the CDR3 DNA reads TGTGCCAGCAGTTTGCCCCTAGGGACAGGGAACACTGAAGCTTTCTTT.

CDR3 region: CASSPGHLRSYEQYF. The DNA of the CDR3 is TGCGCCAGCAGTCCGGGACACCTTAGATCCTACGAGCAGTACTTC. The rearrangement links TRBV23-1 to TRBJ2-7, with a weak D call TRBD1 (6 bases). TRBV23-1 is recorded as an ORF, its role being uncertain. The CDR3 sequence is 15 residues long. V was clipped by 4 bases and J by 1 base, with 14 bases between them.

The chain has TRBV5-1 and TRBJ2-3; 8 bases are a match to TRBD2. The CDR3 is made up of 15 amino acids. The ends lost 5 bases at V and 4 bases at J; junction bases unmatched: 9. Germline values: CDR1 SGHRS, CDR2 YFSETQ. The CDR3: CASRGASGSSDTQYF. Written as DNA, the CDR3 is TGCGCCAGCAGAGGGGCCAGCGGGAGTTCAGATACGCAGTATTTT.

This chain uses TRBV7-9 with TRBJ2-2; D is unclear. There are 11 residues in the CDR3. V lost 5 bases and J 8 bases, leaving 6 bases between the germline ends. Per the germline V gene, CDR1 is SEHNR and CDR2 is FQNEAQ (reference sequence). The CDR3 region is CASSPSGELFF. The CDR3 nucleotides are TGTGCCAGCAGCCCCTCGGGGGAGCTGTTTTTT. Based on the CDR3 plus reference TRBV7-9 and TRBJ2-2, the full variable domain is DTGVSQNPRHKITKRGQNVTFRCDPISEHNRLYWYRQTLGQGPEFLTYFQNEAQLEKSRLLSDRFSAERPKGSFSTLEIQRTEQGDSAMYLCASSPSGELFFGEGSRLTVL.

To note about this clone: Germline is not matched at one junction end, which may reflect a read error. The chain employs TRBV11-2 and TRBJ2-7, with unresolved D. Germline CDR1 and CDR2: SGHAT and FQNNGV. The CDR3 is 15 amino acids. The CDR3 region is CASSTLTLSSNEQYF. CDR3 DNA sequence: TGTGCCAGCAGCACACTGACGCTCTCCTCCAACGAGCAGTACTTC.

This clone was seen a few times. CDR3 coding DNA: TGTGCCAGCTCACCACCGACAGGGCAAGGTGAAAAACTGTTTTTT. Residues: CASSPPTGQGEKLFF. J is TRBJ1-4 and V is TRBV18; TRBD1 matches 7 bases. V lost 0 bases to trimming and J lost 7 bases; unmatched junction nucleotides: 5. Germline V lookup: CDR1 KGHSH, CDR2 LQKENI. CDR3 length: 15 residues.

As regards this clone: Different DNA sequences within this sample yield the same CDR3. The gene calls are TRBV7-3 and TRBJ2-3, with D maybe TRBD1 (6 bases). V lost 3 bases, J lost 2 bases, and 9 bases lay in between. From germline, CDR1 is SGHTA and CDR2 FQGTGA. CDR3 length equals 14 residues. CDR3 region: CASSFGTSTDTQYF. The CDR3, as DNA: TGTGCCAGCAGCTTCGGGACATCCACAGATACGCAGTATTTT.

The chain employs TRBV30 and TRBJ2-5, with TRBD1 matching 8 bases. Trimming removed 0 bases from V and 9 bases from J; junction bases left unmatched: 15. Germline CDR1 and CDR2: GTSNPN and SVGIG (reference sequence). The CDR3 covers 16 residues. CDR3 sequence: CAWSVRAGGIRVAQYF. The CDR3 coding sequence is TGTGCCTGGAGTGTACGGGCAGGGGGCATTCGAGTTGCCCAGTACTTC.

The table lists this clone with a count of one. Here the CDR3 reads CASSVGAPNQPQHF. The CDR3 DNA reads TGTGCCAGCAGTGTTGGGGCCCCCAATCAGCCCCAGCATTTT. This chain uses TRBV2 with TRBJ1-5; perhaps TRBD1 as D (5 bases). V lost 4 bases and J 3 bases, leaving 10 bases between the germline ends. The CDR3 is 14 residues long. Germline lookup yields CDR1 SNHLY and CDR2 FYNNEI.

The rearrangement links TRBV7-3 to TRBJ2-7, with TRBD1 as a possible D gene (6 bases). The CDR3 contains 13 residues. Germline V CDR1 and CDR2: SGHTA, FQGTGA. Trimming shortened V by 4 bases and J by 8 bases, and 15 bases separated the two germline ends. The DNA of the CDR3 is TGTGCCAGCAGCTCAACAGGGAACGGGAAGCAGTACTTC. This gives the protein CASSSTGNGKQYF.

In regard to this clone: The same CDR3 is also encoded by other DNA sequences in this sample. The CDR3 nucleotides are TGTGCCAGCAGTTATGAGAGGAACTATGGCTACACCTTC. It yields the protein CASSYERNYGYTF. The chain uses TRBV6-5 and TRBJ1-2, with D uncertain. Germline V gene lookup returns CDR1 MNHEY and CDR2 SVGAGI. This CDR3 spans 13 amino acids. Trimming pared 3 bases from V and 2 bases from J, leaving 7 bases between.

The chain employs TRBV5-1 and TRBJ1-4; 8 nucleotides agree with TRBD1. The length of the CDR3 is 15 residues. Trimming cost V 4 bases and J 7 bases; bases outside gene matches: 9. CDR1 and CDR2 from the germline V gene are SGHRS and YFSETQ. The chain's CDR3 is CASSPTTGESEKLFF. Written as DNA, the CDR3 is TGCGCCAGCAGCCCTACGACAGGGGAGAGTGAAAAACTGTTTTTT.

There are a few counts of this clone. This chain uses TRBV28 with TRBJ2-7; D may be TRBD2 (6 bases). V lost 7 bases and J lost 0, with 16 bases in between. Looked up from germline, CDR1 is MDHEN and CDR2 is SYDVKM. This CDR3 has 15 residues. The CDR3, as DNA: TGTGCCAGCACCATTCAAGCGGGCGGCTCCTACGAGCAGTACTTC. Its translation: CASTIQAGGSYEQYF.

This clone was picked up a small number of times. The chain employs TRBV7-2 and TRBJ1-1, with unresolved D. V dropped 2 bases and J dropped 11 bases, with 15 bases sitting between them. The germline gives CDR1 SGHTA, CDR2 FQGNSA. There are 13 residues in the CDR3. DNA of the CDR3: TGTGCCAGCAGCTTATCTGATAACACTCGGGCTTTCTTT. It encodes CASSLSDNTRAFF. The full variable domain, with the rest looked up from reference TRBV7-2 and TRBJ1-1, is GAGVSQSPSNKVTEKGKDVELRCDPISGHTALYWYRQSLGQGLEFLIYFQGNSAPDKSGLPSDRFSAERTGGSVSTLTIQRTQQEDSAVYLCASSLSDNTRAFFGQGTRLTVV.

This clone is a singleton in its sample. This rearrangement joins TRBV7-2 to TRBJ2-7, with D unclear. V dropped 2 bases and J dropped 0 bases, with 8 bases sitting between them. CDR3 length equals 14 residues. Germline CDR1 and CDR2: SGHTA and FQGNSA. The CDR3 DNA sequence: TGTGCCAGCAGCTTAATTCTGTCCTCCTACGAGCAGTACTTC. Protein: CASSLILSSYEQYF.